Listed here are 21 T cell receptor beta chains from one sample, sequenced in a study of response to subunit inactivated influenza vaccine. One entry per CDR3 protein results from TCRdb running MiXCR on the RT-PCR reads. The sample gives 710,000 or so distinct CDR3 sequences, approximately 14% of which show up once; around 10% is in the top ten. Sequencing was performed on PBMCs from blood, taken roughly 13 days after vaccination. These receptors originate from a man aged 50-60 years who received an inactivated influenza vaccine.

In this sample, this clonotype turned up a few times. The chain joins TRBV12-3 or TRBV12-4 to TRBJ2-1; 8 nucleotides align to TRBD1. J gave up 4 bases and V 7 bases, and 6 bases lay outside the gene matches. The CDR3 is 14 amino acids. The CDR3 region is CASTPGGAYNEQFF. The DNA of the CDR3 is TGTGCCAGCACGCCAGGGGGCGCTTACAATGAGCAGTTCTTC.

V gene TRBV10-3 combines with J gene TRBJ2-1; D is perhaps TRBD1 or TRBD2 (5 bases each). Germline CDR1 reads ENHRY; CDR2 reads SYGVKD. V lost 8 bases to trimming and J lost 9 bases, with 23 bases between them. The CDR3 is 15 residues long. The CDR3 bases are TGTGCCATCCGCGAGGGGATCGGCATTTTTGGTGAGCAGTTCTTC. This sequence encodes CAIREGIGIFGEQFF.

The chain combines TRBV21-1 with TRBJ1-2. TRBV21-1 is classified as a pseudogene. The CDR3 contains 18 residues. CDR3 amino acids: CASSDPWGWANFYFGYTF. DNA for the CDR3: TGTGCCAGCAGCGACCCTTGGGGGTGGGCGAATTTCTACTTTGGCTACACCTTC.

With respect to this clonotype: This may be a read error, as it is one base from a much larger clone. The V gene is TRBV6-2 or TRBV6-3, the J gene TRBJ2-7; no clear D gene. Germline assignment: CDR1 MNHEY and CDR2 SVGEGT. V was pared by 6 bases and J by 2 bases, with 5 bases between. CDR3 length equals 11 residues. The CDR3: CASRQAYEQYF. The DNA for the CDR3 is TGTGCCAGCAGACAAGCCTACGAGCAGTACTTC.

This clonotype was observed a handful of times. V is TRBV15 and J is TRBJ2-3; 11 nucleotides match TRBD2. Germline CDR1 LNHNV, CDR2 YYDKDF (reference sequence). CDR3 size: 16 residues. The V gene end was trimmed by 1 base and the J gene end by 6 bases; junction bases not matched to a gene: 6. The CDR3, as DNA: TGTGCCACCAGCAGAGTTAGCGGGAGGGGGGGTGATACGCAGTATTTT. This sequence encodes CATSRVSGRGGDTQYF.

This clonotype occurred a few times. This rearrangement joins TRBV7-3 to TRBJ2-1; a weak D match, TRBD1 (6 bases). Germline V gene lookup returns CDR1 SGHTA and CDR2 FQGTGA. The CDR3 loop spans 15 amino acids. Trimming removed 5 bases from V and 4 bases from J, with 15 bases in between. CDR3 protein: CASSGTGTPYNEQFF. The CDR3 bases are TGTGCCAGCAGCGGGACCGGGACACCTTACAATGAGCAGTTCTTC.

The chain recombines TRBV20-1 with TRBJ2-5; D is ambiguous. This CDR3 has 11 residues. Trimming pared 2 bases from V and 4 bases from J, leaving 5 bases between. From germline, CDR1 is DFQATT and CDR2 SNEGSKA (reference sequence). The CDR3: CSARYLETQYF. CDR3 DNA sequence: TGCAGTGCTAGATACCTAGAGACCCAGTACTTC.

The gene calls are TRBV24-1 and TRBJ2-1, with 12 positions matching TRBD2. This CDR3 contains 15 residues. The ends lost 3 bases at V and 9 bases at J; junction bases unmatched: 5. Germline CDR1 reads KGHDR; CDR2 reads SFDVKD. CDR3 DNA: TGTGCCACCAGTGATCTAGCGGGAGGGCCGGTTGAGCAGTTCTTC. Protein: CATSDLAGGPVEQFF.

The gene calls are TRBV5-1 and TRBJ2-7, with TRBD2 matching over 8 bases. Germline values: CDR1 SGHRS, CDR2 YFSETQ. This CDR3 comprises 15 residues. Trimming removed 0 bases from V and 7 bases from J; junction bases left unmatched: 9. The CDR3 DNA follows: TGCGCCAGCAGCTTGGATGTCGGGGGGGCAAAAGAGCAGTACTTC. The encoded protein is CASSLDVGGAKEQYF.

This clonotype was seen once. This chain joins TRBV6-5 and TRBJ1-2, with 7 nucleotides matching TRBD1. The germline V gene encodes CDR1 MNHEY and CDR2 SVGAGI. V was clipped by 2 bases and J by 5 bases; unmatched bases: 8. The CDR3 is 15 residues long. The CDR3 region is CASSYGTDYEYGYTF. The CDR3 nucleotides read TGTGCCAGCAGTTACGGGACAGATTACGAGTATGGCTACACCTTC.

This clonotype was found a few times. The chain employs TRBV7-2 and TRBJ2-3, with TRBD2 identical over 7 bases. There are 14 residues in the CDR3. V shed 5 bases, J shed 6 bases, and the junction held 8 bases outside the gene matches. Germline V gene lookup returns CDR1 SGHTA and CDR2 FQGNSA. The CDR3 DNA reads TGTGCCAGCAGCCCACAGCAGCGGGGCGATACGCAGTATTTT. Protein sequence: CASSPQQRGDTQYF.

V gene TRBV11-2 combines with J gene TRBJ1-6; D possibly corresponds to TRBD1 (6 bases). Germline-derived CDR1 and CDR2 are SGHAT and FQNNGV. The CDR3 consists of 14 residues. Trimming shortened V by 2 bases and J by 9 bases, and 11 bases separated the two germline ends. DNA of the CDR3: TGTGCCAGCAGCTTATCAGGGGAGGTTTCACCCCTCCACTTT. Amino acid sequence: CASSLSGEVSPLHF.

V usage is TRBV20-1 and J usage is TRBJ2-7, with D maybe TRBD2 (6 bases). V lost 4 bases and J lost 6, with 16 bases in between. Germline-derived CDR1 and CDR2 are DFQATT and SNEGSKA (reference sequence). There are 13 residues in the CDR3. The CDR3 nucleotides read TGCAGTGCTACAACGGGACGGGAGATCGAGCAGTACTTC. Protein: CSATTGREIEQYF.

This clonotype was seen ten or more times. The rearrangement uses TRBV29-1 and TRBJ2-4; D is unresolved. CDR3 length: 13 amino acids. Germline V gives CDR1 SQVTM, CDR2 ANQGSEA. V was shortened by 7 bases and J by 1 base, with 11 bases between the two germline ends. The CDR3 DNA reads TGCAGCGCACGACCGGAGGCCAAAAACATTCAGTACTTC. Its translation: CSARPEAKNIQYF.

CDR3 bases: TGTGCCAGCAGCCCCGACAGGTTCCCAGATACGCAGTATTTT. It yields the protein CASSPDRFPDTQYF. The chain employs TRBV7-2 and TRBJ2-3, with D possibly TRBD1 on 6 matching bases. CDR1 and CDR2 (germline): SGHTA, FQGNSA. The CDR3 runs to 14 residues. V lost 5 bases and J 4 bases, leaving 13 bases between the germline ends.

The chain employs TRBV29-1 and TRBJ2-1; 8 positions agree with TRBD2. CDR1 and CDR2 from the germline V gene are SQVTM and ANQGSEA. The CDR3 spans 14 residues. The V and J ends lost 1 base and 3 bases, in that order; junction bases with no gene match: 2. The CDR3 DNA reads TGCAGCGTTGAAGTAGCGGGAATCTACAATGAGCAGTTCTTC. It encodes CSVEVAGIYNEQFF.

The rearrangement uses TRBV30 and TRBJ1-5, with D maybe TRBD1 (5 bases). Trimming shortened V by 4 bases and J by 7 bases, and 14 bases separated the two germline ends. CDR3 length equals 13 residues. Germline V gives CDR1 GTSNPN, CDR2 SVGIG (reference sequence). CDR3 residues: CAWTYGGDQPQHF. The CDR3 DNA is TGTGCCTGGACCTATGGGGGGGACCAGCCCCAGCATTTT.

The chain combines TRBV29-1 with TRBJ2-5; the match to TRBD1 covers 7 bases. The CDR3 spans 13 residues. Germline V CDR1 and CDR2: SQVTM, ANQGSEA. After removal of 6 bases from V and 4 bases from J, the junction contained 8 bases not matched to a gene. The CDR3: CSVSRGLLETQYF. The CDR3 coding sequence is TGCAGCGTCTCTAGGGGGCTTCTAGAGACCCAGTACTTC.

This chain joins TRBV28 and TRBJ2-1, with 7 positions matching TRBD1. V was clipped by 7 bases and J by 2 bases; unmatched bases: 5. The length of the CDR3 is 14 residues. The germline CDR1 and CDR2 sequences are MDHEN and SYDVKM. The CDR3 loop is CASKGGQTYNEQFF. The CDR3 DNA reads TGTGCCAGCAAAGGGGGCCAAACCTACAATGAGCAGTTCTTC.

This clonotype has a handful of counts. The chain has TRBV4-3 and TRBJ2-1, with 7 bases identical to TRBD2. In germline, CDR1 is LGHNA, CDR2 YSLEER. J was trimmed by 2 bases and V by 1 base; bases with no gene match: 8. The CDR3 contains 17 residues. The CDR3 nucleotides are TGCGCCAGCAGCCAAGTCAAGGCTAGCGGAGCCTACAATGAGCAGTTCTTC. Translated, it gives CASSQVKASGAYNEQFF.

The chain recombines TRBV7-3 with TRBJ2-5, with 7 bases identical to TRBD2. Losses at the gene ends were 3 bases for V and 5 bases for J; bases not matched to a gene: 3. CDR3 length: 13 amino acids. Germline CDR1 reads SGHTA; CDR2 reads FQGTGA. The CDR3, as DNA: TGTGCCAGCAGCTTGGGGAGGGATGAGACCCAGTACTTC. Translating gives CASSLGRDETQYF.